These 13 T cell receptor beta chains were sequenced from one sample in a study of beta chain features in type 1 diabetes. Study-wide results and limits: The study found moderately but significantly shorter TCRB CDR3s in all four CD4+ subsets of Type 1 diabetes patients.

Antigens of these TCRs are unknown. Expressed TCRB transcripts got sequenced, as all isolated RNA was reverse transcribed. TCRdb's table, derived via immunoSEQ multiplex PCR, lists solely in-frame clones and lacks some. Here the sample spans approximately 600,000 clones, 9.5% to 15% being singletons. Material for sequencing was naive CD4+ T cells from blood. Receptors originate from a man aged 25-40 years with type 1 diabetes.

This clone was found a few times. This sequence joins TRBV7-2 and TRBJ2-5; 9 bases map to TRBD2. The CDR3 extends over 15 amino acids. Germline CDR1 SGHTA, CDR2 FQGNSA. V trimming: 5 bases; J trimming: 2 bases; junction bases outside the gene matches: 6. CDR3 in amino acids: CASSPGRGGQETQYF. CDR3 sequence (DNA): TGTGCCAGCAGCCCCGGGCGGGGGGGACAAGAGACCCAGTACTTC.

This clone appeared a few times. A read error may be the cause here, since a much bigger clone is one base away. Other DNA variants within this sample encode the same CDR3. The chain joins TRBV7-2 to TRBJ2-1; D is unclear. V lost 1 base to trimming and J lost 0 bases, with 7 bases between them. The CDR3 runs 15 residues. The germline V gene has CDR1 SGHTA and CDR2 FQGNSA. CDR3 DNA sequence: TGTGCCAGCAGCTTAGAGGCCTCCTCCTACAATGAGCAGTTCTTC. It codes for CASSLEASSYNEQFF.

This rearrangement joins TRBV28 to TRBJ2-1, with D unresolved. Germline V gene sequence: CDR1 MDHEN, CDR2 SYDVKM. This CDR3 has 13 residues. The V gene lost 3 bases and the J gene lost 8 bases, with 11 bases spanning the gap. In DNA, the CDR3 is TGTGCCAGCAGTTTCGTTTCTGTCGATGAGCAGTTCTTC. Its translation is CASSFVSVDEQFF.

This clone was seen more than once but under ten times. The sample carries other DNA sequences with the same CDR3. The chain couples TRBV9 to TRBJ2-2; D possibly corresponds to TRBD1 (5 bases). Germline lookup yields CDR1 SGDLS and CDR2 YYNGEE. V lost 0 bases, J lost 4 bases, and 7 bases lay in between. The CDR3 contains 14 residues. The CDR3 DNA reads as TGTGCCAGCAGCGTAGCTGGGGCCACCGGGGAGCTGTTTTTT. This encodes CASSVAGATGELFF.

This sequence joins TRBV7-9 and TRBJ2-7, with D hard to call. Trimming took 5 bases from V and 0 from J, leaving 5 bases between them. CDR1 and CDR2 from the germline V gene are SEHNR and FQNEAQ (reference sequence). This CDR3 region has 12 residues. This CDR3 is CASSPLSYEQYF. The CDR3 DNA reads TGTGCCAGCAGCCCTCTCTCCTACGAGCAGTACTTC.

The table lists this clone with a few counts. This chain uses TRBV7-9 with TRBJ1-6, with a tentative D call TRBD1 (5 bases). CDR1 is SEHNR and CDR2 is FQNEAQ in the germline V gene (reference sequence). With 8 bases removed from V and 10 bases from J, the gap between germline ends came to 18 bases. This CDR3 contains 14 residues. The CDR3 loop is CASAPLGGGSPLHF. The CDR3 nucleotides are TGTGCCAGCGCTCCTCTGGGGGGAGGGTCACCCCTCCACTTT.

This clone has just a few counts. The chain employs TRBV28 and TRBJ2-2; D gene unclear. This CDR3 comprises 13 residues. CDR1 and CDR2 (germline): MDHEN, SYDVKM. With 5 bases removed from V and 7 bases from J, the gap between germline ends came to 11 bases. Here the CDR3 reads CASSPYTGGELFF. The CDR3 DNA sequence: TGTGCCAGCAGTCCCTACACGGGCGGGGAGCTGTTTTTT.

This clone turned up a few times. This chain uses TRBV30 with TRBJ2-7, with TRBD1 as a possible D gene (7 bases). Germline V lookup: CDR1 GTSNPN, CDR2 SVGIG (reference sequence). This CDR3 comprises 15 residues. Between the trimmed V and J ends, which lost 3 bases and 4 bases, there was a span of 19 bases. CDR3: CAWRRRAGGLYEQYF. Here the CDR3 DNA reads TGTGCCTGGAGGAGGAGGGCAGGGGGGCTATACGAGCAGTACTTC.

The chain couples TRBV7-8 to TRBJ1-4; 9 nucleotides match TRBD1. The length of the CDR3 is 14 residues. Germline CDR1 reads SGHVS; CDR2 reads FQNEAQ. The trim removed 3 bases at V and 8 bases at J, leaving 4 bases unmatched. CDR3 amino acids: CASSLGQGREKLFF. The CDR3 DNA is TGTGCCAGCAGCTTGGGACAGGGACGGGAAAAACTGTTTTTT.

This chain joins TRBV5-1 and TRBJ1-5; D is uncertain. The V end lost 5 bases, the J end lost 4 bases, and 13 bases lay between the germline ends. This CDR3 comprises 14 residues. The germline CDR1 and CDR2 sequences are SGHRS and YFSETQ. The CDR3 DNA is TGCGCCAGCAGAAGGGAGGGCCCTAATCAGCCCCAGCATTTT. It yields the protein CASRREGPNQPQHF.

The rearrangement joins TRBV20-1 to TRBJ2-5; D is unclear. CDR3 length: 11 residues. V lost 0 bases, J lost 5 bases, and 4 bases lay in between. Looked up from germline, CDR1 is DFQATT and CDR2 is SNEGSKA (reference sequence). The CDR3 DNA is TGCAGTGCTAGAGATTATGAGACCCAGTACTTC. Its protein product is CSARDYETQYF.

This clone was detected only a few times. The chain carries TRBV27 and TRBJ2-3; no definite D call. In germline, CDR1 is MNHEY, CDR2 SMNVEV (reference sequence). CDR3 length: 15 amino acids. V was cut by 3 bases and J by 2 bases, with 12 bases left in between. CDR3 sequence (DNA): TGTGCCAGCAGTTTGACCAGATCTTCCACAGATACGCAGTATTTT. It specifies CASSLTRSSTDTQYF.

The rearrangement uses TRBV7-9 and TRBJ1-2; D remains ambiguous. V gave up 3 bases and J gave up 4 bases, with 9 bases separating them. The length of the CDR3 is 13 residues. Germline V gene sequence: CDR1 SEHNR, CDR2 FQNEAQ (reference sequence). In DNA form, the CDR3 reads TGTGCCAGCAGCTTTGGGAGCAGCTATGGCTACACCTTC. The encoded protein is CASSFGSSYGYTF.